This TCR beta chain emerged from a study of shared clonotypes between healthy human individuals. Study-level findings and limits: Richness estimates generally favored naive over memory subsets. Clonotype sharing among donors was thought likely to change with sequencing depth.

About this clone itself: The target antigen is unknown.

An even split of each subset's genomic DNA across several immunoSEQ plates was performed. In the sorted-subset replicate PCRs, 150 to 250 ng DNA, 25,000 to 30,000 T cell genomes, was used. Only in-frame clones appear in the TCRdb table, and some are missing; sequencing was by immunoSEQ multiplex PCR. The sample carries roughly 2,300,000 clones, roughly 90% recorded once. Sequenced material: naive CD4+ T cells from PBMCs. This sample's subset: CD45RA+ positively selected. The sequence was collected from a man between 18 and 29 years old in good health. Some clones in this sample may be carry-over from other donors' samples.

CDR3 residues: CASRPTFEPQHF. The CDR3 nucleotides read TGTGCCAGCAGACCTACCTTCGAGCCCCAGCATTTT. The chain links TRBV28 to TRBJ1-5; D unresolved. V was cut by 6 bases and J by 8 bases, with 11 bases left in between. Germline loops: CDR1 MDHEN, CDR2 SYDVKM. The CDR3 extends over 12 amino acids.